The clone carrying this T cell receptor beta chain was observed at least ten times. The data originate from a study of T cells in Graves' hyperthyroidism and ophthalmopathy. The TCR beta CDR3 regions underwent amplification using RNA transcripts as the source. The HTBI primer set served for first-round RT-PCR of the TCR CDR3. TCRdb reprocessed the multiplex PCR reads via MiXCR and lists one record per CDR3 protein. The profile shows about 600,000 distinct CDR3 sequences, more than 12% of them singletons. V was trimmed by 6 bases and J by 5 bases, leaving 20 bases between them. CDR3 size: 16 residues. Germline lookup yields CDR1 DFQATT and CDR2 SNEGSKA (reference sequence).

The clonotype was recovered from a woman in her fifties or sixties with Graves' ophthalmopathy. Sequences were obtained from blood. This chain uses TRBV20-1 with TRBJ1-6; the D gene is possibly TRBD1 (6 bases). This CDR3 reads CSASRTERRDNSPLHF. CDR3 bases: TGCAGTGCGTCCCGGACAGAACGACGGGATAATTCACCCCTCCACTTT.